This entry lists 13 T cell receptor beta chains sequenced from one sample in a study of blood T cell repertoires in COVID-19. Sequenced by immunoSEQ multiplex PCR; TCRdb stores in-frame clones only, minus some. The sample consists of 240,000 or so clones, about 82% of them appearing once. The material sequenced was peripheral blood. These TCRs come from a man older than 75 with acute or convalescent COVID-19.

The V gene is TRBV28, the J gene TRBJ1-1; the D is unclear. This CDR3 comprises 15 residues. Trimming took off 6 bases at V and 1 base at J, with 15 bases between the two ends. Germline lookup yields CDR1 MDHEN and CDR2 SYDVKM. The CDR3 DNA sequence: TGTGCCAGCAGCAGGACTGGCGGTTCGAACACTGAAGCTTTCTTT. Its translation is CASSRTGGSNTEAFF. The full variable domain, in which reference TRBV28 and TRBJ1-1 provide the parts outside the CDR3, is DVKVTQSSRYLVKRTGEKVFLECVQDMDHENMFWYRQDPGLGLRLIYFSYDVKMKEKGDIPEGYSVSREKKERFSLILESASTNQTSMYLCASSRTGGSNTEAFFGQGTRLTVV.

This chain joins TRBV7-2 and TRBJ1-3; perhaps TRBD1 as D (5 bases). V was shortened by 6 bases and J by 6 bases, with 21 bases between the two germline ends. CDR3 length equals 16 residues. Germline CDR1 SGHTA, CDR2 FQGNSA. In nucleotides, the CDR3 is TGTGCCAGCAGTAATGAACAGGCCCGATATGAAAACACCATATATTTT. This translates into CASSNEQARYENTIYF.

This clone showed up just once. This rearrangement joins TRBV2 to TRBJ2-1; 8 positions agree with TRBD1. V dropped 4 bases and J dropped 7; count of bases not matched to a gene: 15. The CDR3 loop spans 17 amino acids. Per the germline V gene, CDR1 is SNHLY and CDR2 is FYNNEI. For the CDR3, the DNA is TGTGCCAGCAGTGTTTTGGGTTTTTTCACAGGGGGGAATGAGCAGTTCTTC. Translated, it gives CASSVLGFFTGGNEQFF.

This sequence joins TRBV28 and TRBJ1-6; 11 bases line up with TRBD1. Losses at the gene ends were 6 bases for V and 10 bases for J; bases not matched to a gene: 5. The germline V gene encodes CDR1 MDHEN and CDR2 SYDVKM. The CDR3 has 14 amino acids. This chain's CDR3 is CASRGQGVGSPLHF. The CDR3 bases are TGTGCCAGCAGGGGACAGGGGGTAGGCTCACCCCTCCACTTT. The whole variable domain, remainder taken from reference TRBV28 and TRBJ1-6, is DVKVTQSSRYLVKRTGEKVFLECVQDMDHENMFWYRQDPGLGLRLIYFSYDVKMKEKGDIPEGYSVSREKKERFSLILESASTNQTSMYLCASRGQGVGSPLHFGNGTRLTVT.

The V call is TRBV4-2, the J call TRBJ1-2; D may be TRBD1 (6 bases). Germline loops: CDR1 LGHNA, CDR2 YNFKEQ. This CDR3 comprises 14 residues. Trimming left V 7 bases short and J 7 bases short, with 19 bases between. CDR3 coding DNA: TGTGCCAGCAACCCTCTGGCAGGGGTCGTTGGCTACACCTTC. This gives the protein CASNPLAGVVGYTF.

The chain recombines TRBV6-5 with TRBJ1-5; 8 bases fit TRBD1. CDR3 length equals 15 residues. The germline gives CDR1 MNHEY, CDR2 SVGAGI. J lost 2 bases, V lost 6 bases, and 6 bases had no gene match. The CDR3 spells CASRDRGQGNQPQHF. Written as DNA, the CDR3 is TGTGCCAGCAGAGACAGGGGCCAGGGCAATCAGCCCCAGCATTTT.

The chain combines TRBV21-1 with TRBJ2-6; TRBD2 was called by the table and not checked on the DNA. TRBV21-1 is a known pseudogene. This CDR3 comprises 18 residues. For the CDR3, the DNA is TGTGCCAGCAGCAATCTAGTGGCAGCCGCCTCTGGGGCCAACGTCCTGACTTTC. Protein: CASSNLVAAASGANVLTF.

The V call is TRBV28, the J call TRBJ2-7; D is unclear. The V gene lost 4 bases and the J gene lost 2 bases, with 3 bases spanning the gap. Looked up from germline, CDR1 is MDHEN and CDR2 is SYDVKM. The CDR3 has 11 amino acids. CDR3 DNA sequence: TGTGCCAGCAGTTCAGCCTACGAGCAGTACTTC. Translating gives CASSSAYEQYF.

This chain links TRBV7-2 with TRBJ2-1, with 7 bases fitting TRBD2. Germline-derived CDR1 and CDR2 are SGHTA and FQGNSA. Trimming at V came to 1 base and at J to 6 bases, leaving 6 bases not matched to a gene. The CDR3 contains 15 residues. The CDR3 protein is CASSLGGLAANEQFF. The DNA for the CDR3 is TGTGCCAGCAGCTTAGGAGGGCTAGCGGCCAATGAGCAGTTCTTC.

This sequence joins TRBV21-1 and TRBJ1-5; no check of the table's D call, TRBD1, against the DNA was made. TRBV21-1 is a known pseudogene. This CDR3 has 16 residues. This CDR3 is CASSTRQGGSNQPQHF. Here the CDR3 DNA reads TGTGCCAGCAGCACCAGACAGGGGGGTAGCAATCAGCCCCAGCATTTT.

The chain uses TRBV5-1 and TRBJ1-2, with D possibly TRBD1 on 6 matching bases. V was cut by 4 bases and J by 7 bases, with 14 bases left in between. CDR1 is SGHRS and CDR2 is YFSETQ in the germline V gene. CDR3 length equals 13 residues. The CDR3 protein is CASSLGGEGGYTF. CDR3 DNA sequence: TGCGCCAGCAGCCTAGGGGGTGAAGGTGGCTACACCTTC.

This clone came up once. V gene TRBV29-1 combines with J gene TRBJ1-1; a weak D match, TRBD1 (5 bases). There are 13 residues in the CDR3. CDR1 is SQVTM and CDR2 is ANQGSEA in the germline V gene. V was cut by 6 bases and J by 4 bases, with 15 bases left in between. This CDR3 reads CSVERQLATEAFF. CDR3 in DNA: TGCAGCGTGGAGAGACAGTTGGCCACTGAAGCTTTCTTT.

The sample holds one count of this clone. This chain uses TRBV9 with TRBJ2-1; 8 bases agree with TRBD2. With 3 bases clipped from V and 0 bases from J, the junction kept 2 bases outside the gene matches. Germline V gives CDR1 SGDLS, CDR2 YYNGEE. The CDR3 consists of 15 residues. The CDR3 DNA reads as TGTGCCAGCAGCGCCAGCGGGAGCTCCTACAATGAGCAGTTCTTC. This gives the protein CASSASGSSYNEQFF. The full variable domain, completed using reference TRBV9 and TRBJ2-1, is DSGVTQTPKHLITATGQRVTLRCSPRSGDLSVYWYQQSLDQGLQFLIQYYNGEERAKGNILERFSAQQFPDLHSELNLSSLELGDSALYFCASSASGSSYNEQFFGPGTRLTVL.